This TCR beta chain came from a study of vaccination and CD4 T cells after COVID-19. Study in general: Post-COVID sampling occurred a median about 110 days after diagnosis (range 35 to 161). Findings and caveats of the study: Relatively small numbers of convalescent patients were studied, with no early post-infection timepoints included.

Oncomine TCR Beta short-read sequencing was applied to DNA from cultured CD4+ T cells. Using its own MiXCR run on the PCR reads, TCRdb lists one record per CDR3 protein. The table has about 5,400 distinct CDR3 sequences, under 40% seen once. With respect to this clonotype: Its antigen is unknown.

Noted treatment: approximately nine-day PBMC culture with coronavirus spike peptide pools or control peptides (ViraFEST assay). Samples of CD4+ T cells were obtained from the unexposed donor before the COVID-19 pandemic (2011-2018). The CDR3 length is 14 residues. CDR1 is LNHDA and CDR2 is SQIVND in the germline V gene (reference sequence). V was shortened by 6 bases and J by 0 bases, with 9 bases between the two germline ends. The J gene is TRBJ1-3, the V gene TRBV19, with D unclear. This TCR was sampled from a human donor in good health. Material: CD4+ T cells from blood, cultured in vitro. The CDR3 reads CASRRQTSGNTIYF. The CDR3 DNA is TGTGCCAGTAGGCGCCAGACCTCTGGAAACACCATATATTTT.